The 16 T cell receptor beta chains reported below all come from one sample, sequenced in a study of OX40 agonist ivuxolimab in advanced cancers. Profiling relied on immunoSEQ multiplex PCR, and the TCRdb table lists in-frame clones only, not all of them. The sample shows 65,000 to 75,000 clones, roughly 87% of them seen only once. The starting material was CD4+ or CD8+ T cells sorted from blood, obtained in a trial of the OX40 agonist ivuxolimab. The source is an adult with an advanced solid tumor such as melanoma, head and neck, liver or kidney cancer.

J is TRBJ2-3 and V is TRBV10-3, with 10 bases identical to TRBD1. Germline assignment: CDR1 ENHRY and CDR2 SYGVKD. CDR3 length equals 17 residues. The trim removed 11 bases at V and 4 bases at J, leaving 18 bases unmatched. The DNA for the CDR3 is TGTGCCTCATCCGGCGGACAGGGGACAGGGGTGGCAGATACGCAGTATTTT. Its translation is CASSGGQGTGVADTQYF.

The chain carries TRBV6-1 and TRBJ2-7; possibly TRBD1 for D (7 bases). The ends were cut back, 8 bases at V and 0 bases at J, with 11 bases in the middle. Per germline, CDR1 MNHNS and CDR2 SASEGT. There are 13 residues in the CDR3. This CDR3 is CASRRDSSYEQYF. As DNA, the CDR3 is TGTGCCAGCCGGAGGGACAGCTCCTACGAGCAGTACTTC.

This clone appeared a few times. This chain links TRBV5-1 with TRBJ2-2, with 9 bases lining up with TRBD1. V dropped 7 bases and J dropped 2; count of bases not matched to a gene: 6. There are 15 residues in the CDR3. The V gene's germline CDR1 is SGHRS and CDR2 YFSETQ. CDR3: CASGQGRLNTGELFF. The CDR3 coding sequence is TGCGCCAGCGGACAGGGGCGCCTTAACACCGGGGAGCTGTTTTTT.

The V call is TRBV30, the J call TRBJ2-3; 12 bases fit TRBD2. The V and J ends lost 2 bases and 2 bases, in that order; junction bases with no gene match: 8. CDR3 size: 17 residues. CDR1 and CDR2 (germline): GTSNPN, SVGIG (reference sequence). The CDR3 DNA is TGTGCCTGGAGTCTAGCGGGGGGGCCGTTCATCACAGATACGCAGTATTTT. It specifies CAWSLAGGPFITDTQYF. Variable domain in full (rest from reference TRBV30 and TRBJ2-3): SQTIHQWPATLVQPVGSPLSLECTVEGTSNPNLYWYRQAAGRGLQLLFYSVGIGQISSEVPQNLSASRPQDRQFILSSKKLLLSDSGFYLCAWSLAGGPFITDTQYFGPGTRLTVL.

The genes are TRBV4-1 and TRBJ2-1; a weak D match, TRBD1 (6 bases). The CDR3 totals 16 residues. V gave up 4 bases and J gave up 0 bases, with 13 bases separating them. The germline gives CDR1 MGHRA, CDR2 YSYEKL. This chain's CDR3 is CASSPSQGSSYNEQFF. DNA of the CDR3: TGCGCCAGCAGCCCATCCCAGGGGAGCTCCTACAATGAGCAGTTCTTC.

The chain links TRBV6-1 to TRBJ2-7; D call uncertain. This CDR3 is built from 13 residues. From germline, CDR1 is MNHNS and CDR2 SASEGT. Between the trimmed V and J ends, which lost 4 bases and 1 base, there was a span of 8 bases. The CDR3 reads CASSGAASYEQYF. The CDR3 DNA follows: TGTGCCAGCAGTGGGGCAGCTTCCTACGAGCAGTACTTC.

The chain has TRBV7-8 and TRBJ1-2; perhaps TRBD1 as D (5 bases). CDR1 and CDR2 (germline): SGHVS, FQNEAQ. The CDR3 has 14 amino acids. The V and J ends lost 1 base and 7 bases respectively, with 13 bases between them. The CDR3 nucleotides read TGTGCCAGCAGCTTAGTGAAGGGACCCCCTGGCTACACCTTC. Translation gives CASSLVKGPPGYTF.

The gene calls are TRBV4-2 and TRBJ2-2; 15 bases agree with TRBD2. Trimming at V came to 4 bases and at J to 6 bases, leaving 12 bases not matched to a gene. This CDR3 is 19 amino acids long. Looked up from germline, CDR1 is LGHNA and CDR2 is YNFKEQ. The CDR3 DNA reads TGTGCCAGCAGCCCCGTCGGACTAGCGGGGGGGCCAGGGGCCGGGGAGCTGTTTTTT. Protein: CASSPVGLAGGPGAGELFF.

The chain couples TRBV5-5 to TRBJ1-2; D is unclear. The CDR3 consists of 15 residues. V was trimmed by 0 bases and J by 4 bases, leaving 13 bases between them. Germline V gives CDR1 SGHKS, CDR2 YYEKEE (reference sequence). CDR3 nucleotide sequence: TGTGCCAGCAGCTTGGCCGGTAGAGGAATCTATGGCTACACCTTC. This translates into CASSLAGRGIYGYTF.

The chain recombines TRBV5-4 with TRBJ2-2; TRBD1 might be the D (6 bases). CDR3 length equals 15 residues. V shed 5 bases and J shed 1 base, with 12 bases lying between them. Germline CDR1 SGHNT, CDR2 YYREEE (reference sequence). CDR3 in amino acids: CASRLTGRNTGELFF. Here the CDR3 DNA reads TGTGCCAGCAGACTGACAGGACGGAACACCGGGGAGCTGTTTTTT.

V usage is TRBV6-4 and J usage is TRBJ1-1; D not resolved. There are 13 residues in the CDR3. V was cut by 8 bases and J by 5 bases, with 15 bases left in between. CDR1 and CDR2 (germline): MRHNA, SNTAGT. CDR3 DNA sequence: TGTGCCAGCCGCCTCCACAAAGGGACTGAAGCTTTCTTT. Translated: CASRLHKGTEAFF.

The chain uses TRBV7-8 and TRBJ1-3; 7 nucleotides match TRBD1. With 5 bases clipped from V and 0 bases from J, the junction kept 1 base outside the gene matches. The CDR3 runs to 14 residues. Germline loops: CDR1 SGHVS, CDR2 FQNEAQ. The DNA for the CDR3 is TGTGCCAGCAGCCACAGGGGCTCTGGAAACACCATATATTTT. Amino acids: CASSHRGSGNTIYF.

The genes are TRBV6-1 and TRBJ2-7, with 9 positions matching TRBD1. The CDR3 consists of 17 residues. V lost 2 bases and J lost 4; bases outside the gene matches: 12. CDR1 MNHNS and CDR2 SASEGT come from the germline V gene. CDR3 bases: TGTGCCAGCAGTGAACGTGAGGTGTCACAGGGGGCTTACGAGCAGTACTTC. It translates to CASSEREVSQGAYEQYF.

This chain links TRBV6-5 with TRBJ2-7, with no clear D. This CDR3 contains 12 residues. V gave up 6 bases and J gave up 7 bases, with 13 bases separating them. Germline loops: CDR1 MNHEY, CDR2 SVGAGI. The CDR3, as DNA: TGTGCCAGCAGGCTTCCCCTTGAGGAGCAGTACTTC. This translates into CASRLPLEEQYF.

The V call is TRBV18, the J call TRBJ2-7, with D perhaps being TRBD1 or TRBD2 (5 bases each). The CDR3 length is 15 residues. V was shortened by 1 base and J by 4 bases, with 14 bases between the two germline ends. Germline lookup yields CDR1 KGHSH and CDR2 LQKENI. CDR3: CASSPRGVALYEQYF. CDR3 nucleotide sequence: TGTGCCAGCTCACCACGAGGGGTTGCCCTGTACGAGCAGTACTTC.

V gene TRBV5-5 combines with J gene TRBJ1-5; TRBD1 aligns across 8 bases. The germline gives CDR1 SGHKS, CDR2 YYEKEE (reference sequence). This CDR3 comprises 13 residues. Unmatched junction bases numbered 4, after V lost 4 bases and J lost 7 bases. This chain's CDR3 is CASSKTGDQPQHF. In DNA form, the CDR3 reads TGTGCCAGCAGCAAGACAGGGGACCAGCCCCAGCATTTT.